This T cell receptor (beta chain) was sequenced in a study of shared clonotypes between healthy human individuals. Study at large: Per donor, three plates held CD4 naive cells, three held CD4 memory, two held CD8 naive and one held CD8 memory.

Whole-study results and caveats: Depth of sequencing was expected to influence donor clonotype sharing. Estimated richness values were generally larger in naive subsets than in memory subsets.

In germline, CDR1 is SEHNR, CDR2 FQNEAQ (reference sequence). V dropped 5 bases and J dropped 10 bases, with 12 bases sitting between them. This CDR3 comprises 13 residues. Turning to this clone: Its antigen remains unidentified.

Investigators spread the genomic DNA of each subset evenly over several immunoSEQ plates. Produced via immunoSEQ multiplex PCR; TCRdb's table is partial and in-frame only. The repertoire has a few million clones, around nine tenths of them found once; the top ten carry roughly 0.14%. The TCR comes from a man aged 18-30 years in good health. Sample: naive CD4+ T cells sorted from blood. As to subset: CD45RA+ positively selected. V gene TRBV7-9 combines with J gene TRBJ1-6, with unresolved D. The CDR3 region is CASSPEVNSPLHF. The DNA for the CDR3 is TGTGCCAGCAGCCCAGAAGTGAACTCACCCCTCCACTTT.